This note documents a single T cell receptor beta chain sequence. The assay was immunoSEQ multiplex PCR, and TCRdb's table has in-frame clones only and misses some. Among 1.4 million or so clones listed, approximately 98.5% were seen once. The data originate from a study of shared clonotypes between healthy human individuals. The V end lost 4 bases, the J end lost 3 bases, and 10 bases lay between the germline ends. Germline V gene sequence: CDR1 SQVTM, CDR2 ANQGSEA. This CDR3 has 13 residues. This sequence originates from a man aged 25-45 years in good health. This chain joins TRBV29-1 and TRBJ1-5; weak D call: TRBD1 (6 bases). Source material: naive CD4+ T cells sorted from blood. Subset denoted: CD45RA+ positively selected. CDR3: CSVGGDNNQPQHF. DNA for the CDR3: TGCAGCGTTGGGGGGGACAACAATCAGCCCCAGCATTTT.